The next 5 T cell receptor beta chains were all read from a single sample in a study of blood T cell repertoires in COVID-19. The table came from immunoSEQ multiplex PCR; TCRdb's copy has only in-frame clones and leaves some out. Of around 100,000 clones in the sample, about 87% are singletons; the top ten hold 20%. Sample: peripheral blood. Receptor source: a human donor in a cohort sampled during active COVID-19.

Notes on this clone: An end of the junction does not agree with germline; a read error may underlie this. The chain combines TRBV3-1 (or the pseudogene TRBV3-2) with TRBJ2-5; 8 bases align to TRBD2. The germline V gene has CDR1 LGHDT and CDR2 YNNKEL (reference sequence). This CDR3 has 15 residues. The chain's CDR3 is CASGHYAGGLETQYF. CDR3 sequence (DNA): TGTGCCAGCGGCCACTATGCGGGAGGTTTGGAGACCCAGTACTTC.

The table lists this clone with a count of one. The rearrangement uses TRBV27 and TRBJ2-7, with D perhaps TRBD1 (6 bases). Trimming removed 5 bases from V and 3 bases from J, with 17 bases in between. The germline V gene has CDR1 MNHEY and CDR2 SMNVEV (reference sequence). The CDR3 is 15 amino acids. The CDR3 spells CASSTRGRGIYEQYF. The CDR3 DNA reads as TGTGCCAGCAGTACCCGGGGCAGGGGTATCTACGAGCAGTACTTC.

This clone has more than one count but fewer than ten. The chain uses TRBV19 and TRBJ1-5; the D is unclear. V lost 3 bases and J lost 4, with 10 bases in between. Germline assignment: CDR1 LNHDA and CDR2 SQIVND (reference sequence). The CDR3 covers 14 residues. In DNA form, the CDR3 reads TGTGCCAGTAGTATGGTTAGCACGAATCAGCCCCAGCATTTT. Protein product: CASSMVSTNQPQHF.

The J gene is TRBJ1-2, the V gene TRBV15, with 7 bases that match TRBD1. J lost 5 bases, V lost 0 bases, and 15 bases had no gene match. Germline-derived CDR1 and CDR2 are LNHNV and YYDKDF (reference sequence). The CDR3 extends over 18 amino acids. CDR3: CATSREVFRAGQKYGYTF. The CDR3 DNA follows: TGTGCCACCAGCAGAGAGGTTTTTCGGGCGGGACAGAAATATGGCTACACCTTC.

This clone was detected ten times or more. The CDR3 sequence is CASSLTGTGIYEQYF. The DNA for the CDR3 is TGCGCCAGCAGCCTGACAGGGACAGGGATCTACGAGCAGTACTTC. This sequence joins TRBV5-1 and TRBJ2-7; 9 bases map to TRBD1. The CDR3 covers 15 residues. V lost 4 bases to trimming and J lost 3 bases; unmatched junction nucleotides: 8. CDR1 and CDR2 from the germline V gene are SGHRS and YFSETQ.